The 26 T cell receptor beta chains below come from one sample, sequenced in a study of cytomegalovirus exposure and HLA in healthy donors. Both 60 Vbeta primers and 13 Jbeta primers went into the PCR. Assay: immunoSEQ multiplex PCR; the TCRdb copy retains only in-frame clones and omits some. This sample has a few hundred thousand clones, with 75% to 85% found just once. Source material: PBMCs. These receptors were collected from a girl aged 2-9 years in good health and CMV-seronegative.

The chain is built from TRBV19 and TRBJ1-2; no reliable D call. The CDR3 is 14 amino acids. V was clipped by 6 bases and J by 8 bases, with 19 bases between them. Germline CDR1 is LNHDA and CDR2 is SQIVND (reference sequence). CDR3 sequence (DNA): TGTGCCAGTAGACCTCTCACCGGTGGTCGGGGCTACACCTTC. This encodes CASRPLTGGRGYTF.

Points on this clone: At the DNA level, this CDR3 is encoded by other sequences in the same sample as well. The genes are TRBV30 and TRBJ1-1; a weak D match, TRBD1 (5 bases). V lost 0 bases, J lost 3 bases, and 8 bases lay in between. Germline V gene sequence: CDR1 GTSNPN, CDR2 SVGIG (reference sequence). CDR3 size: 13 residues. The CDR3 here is CAWSVQGDTEAFF. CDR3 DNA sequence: TGTGCCTGGAGTGTACAAGGGGACACTGAAGCTTTCTTT.

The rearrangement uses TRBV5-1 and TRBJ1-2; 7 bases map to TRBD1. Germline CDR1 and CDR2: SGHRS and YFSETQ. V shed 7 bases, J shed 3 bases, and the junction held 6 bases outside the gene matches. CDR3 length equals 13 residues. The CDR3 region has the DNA TGCGCCAGCGGGGACAGAGCTTACTATGGCTACACCTTC. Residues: CASGDRAYYGYTF.

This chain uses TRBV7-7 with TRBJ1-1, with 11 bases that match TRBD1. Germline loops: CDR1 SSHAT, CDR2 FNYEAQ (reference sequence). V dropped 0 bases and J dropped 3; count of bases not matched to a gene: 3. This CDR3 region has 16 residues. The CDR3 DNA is TGTGCCAGCAGCTTAGCTTCGGGACAGGGGGACACTGAAGCTTTCTTT. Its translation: CASSLASGQGDTEAFF.

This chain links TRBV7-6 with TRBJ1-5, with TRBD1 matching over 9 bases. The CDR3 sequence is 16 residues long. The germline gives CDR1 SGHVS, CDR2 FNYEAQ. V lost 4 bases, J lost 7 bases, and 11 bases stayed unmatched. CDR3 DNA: TGTGCCAGCAGCTCCGTCCCGGGACAGGGAGGGCAGCCCCAGCATTTT. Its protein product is CASSSVPGQGGQPQHF.

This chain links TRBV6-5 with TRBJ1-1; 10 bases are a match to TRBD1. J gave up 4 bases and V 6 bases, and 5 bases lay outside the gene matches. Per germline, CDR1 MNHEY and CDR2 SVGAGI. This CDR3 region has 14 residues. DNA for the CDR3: TGTGCCAGCAGGCGGACAGGGGGTATCACTGAAGCTTTCTTT. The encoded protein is CASRRTGGITEAFF.

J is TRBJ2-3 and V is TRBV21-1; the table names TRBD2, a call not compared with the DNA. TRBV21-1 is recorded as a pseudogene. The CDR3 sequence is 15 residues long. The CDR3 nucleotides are TGTGCCAGCAGCCACCTAGAGGATGGAACAGATACGCAGTATTTT. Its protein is CASSHLEDGTDTQYF.

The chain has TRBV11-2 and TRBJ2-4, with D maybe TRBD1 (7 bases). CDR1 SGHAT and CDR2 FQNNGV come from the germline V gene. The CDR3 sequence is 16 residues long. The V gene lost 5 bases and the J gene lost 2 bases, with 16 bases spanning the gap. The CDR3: CASSPGGDRSKNIQYF. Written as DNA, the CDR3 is TGTGCCAGCAGCCCCGGCGGGGACAGATCCAAAAACATTCAGTACTTC.

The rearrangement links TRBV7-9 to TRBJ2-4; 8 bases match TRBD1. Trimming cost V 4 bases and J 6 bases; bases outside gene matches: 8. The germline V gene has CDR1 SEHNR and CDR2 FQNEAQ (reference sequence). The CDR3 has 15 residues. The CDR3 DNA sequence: TGTGCCAGCAGCTCCACAAGACAGGGGCCAAACATTCAGTACTTC. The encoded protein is CASSSTRQGPNIQYF.

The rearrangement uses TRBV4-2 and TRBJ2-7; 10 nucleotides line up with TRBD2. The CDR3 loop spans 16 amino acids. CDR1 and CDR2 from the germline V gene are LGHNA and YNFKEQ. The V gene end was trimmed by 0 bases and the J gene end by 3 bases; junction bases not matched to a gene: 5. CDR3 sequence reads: CASSQDRLAGLYEQYF. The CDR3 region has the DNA TGTGCCAGCAGCCAAGATAGACTAGCGGGTCTCTACGAGCAGTACTTC.

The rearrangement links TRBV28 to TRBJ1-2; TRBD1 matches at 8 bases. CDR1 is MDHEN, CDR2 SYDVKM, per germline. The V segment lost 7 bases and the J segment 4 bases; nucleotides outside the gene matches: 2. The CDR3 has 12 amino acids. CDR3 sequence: CASNGQGYGYTF. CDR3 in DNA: TGTGCCAGCAACGGACAGGGCTATGGCTACACCTTC.

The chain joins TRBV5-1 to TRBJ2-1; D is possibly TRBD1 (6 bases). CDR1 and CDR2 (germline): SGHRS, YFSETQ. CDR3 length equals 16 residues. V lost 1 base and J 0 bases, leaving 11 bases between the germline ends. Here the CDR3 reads CASSLPTGSSYNEQFF. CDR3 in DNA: TGCGCCAGCAGCTTGCCAACAGGGAGCTCCTACAATGAGCAGTTCTTC.

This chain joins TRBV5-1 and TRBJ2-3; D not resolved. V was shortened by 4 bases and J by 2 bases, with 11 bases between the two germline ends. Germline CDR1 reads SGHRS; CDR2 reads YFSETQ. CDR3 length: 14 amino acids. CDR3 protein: CASSHRTDTDTQYF. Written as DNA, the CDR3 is TGCGCCAGCAGCCACCGAACAGACACAGATACGCAGTATTTT.

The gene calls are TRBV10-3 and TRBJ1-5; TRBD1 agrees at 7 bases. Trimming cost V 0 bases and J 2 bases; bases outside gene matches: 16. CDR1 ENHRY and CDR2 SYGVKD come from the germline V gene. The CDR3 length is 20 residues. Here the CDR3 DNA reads TGTGCCATCAGTGAGTCGAATCACGGGACAGTAGGATCTGGCAATCAGCCCCAGCATTTT. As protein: CAISESNHGTVGSGNQPQHF.

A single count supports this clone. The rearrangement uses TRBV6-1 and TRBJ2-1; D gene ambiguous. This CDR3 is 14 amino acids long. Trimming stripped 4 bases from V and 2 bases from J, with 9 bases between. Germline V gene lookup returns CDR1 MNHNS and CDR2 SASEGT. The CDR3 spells CASSVRGTYNEQFF. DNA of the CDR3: TGTGCCAGCAGTGTTCGAGGCACCTACAATGAGCAGTTCTTC.

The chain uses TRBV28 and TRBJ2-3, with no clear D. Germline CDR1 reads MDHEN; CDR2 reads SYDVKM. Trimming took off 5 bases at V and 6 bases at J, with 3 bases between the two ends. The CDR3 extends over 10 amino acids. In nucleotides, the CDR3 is TGTGCCAGCAGTCTTGATACGCAGTATTTT. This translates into CASSLDTQYF.

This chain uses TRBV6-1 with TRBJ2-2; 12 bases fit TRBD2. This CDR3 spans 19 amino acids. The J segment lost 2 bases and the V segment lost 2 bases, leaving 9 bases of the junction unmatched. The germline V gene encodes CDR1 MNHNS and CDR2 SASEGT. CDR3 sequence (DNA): TGTGCCAGCAGTGAACGGGAGGCTAGCGGGGGGGACAACACCGGGGAGCTGTTTTTT. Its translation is CASSEREASGGDNTGELFF.

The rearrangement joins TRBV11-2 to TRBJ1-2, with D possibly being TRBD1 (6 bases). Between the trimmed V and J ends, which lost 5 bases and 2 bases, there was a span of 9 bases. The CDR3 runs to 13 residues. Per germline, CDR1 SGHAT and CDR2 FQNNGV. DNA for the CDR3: TGTGCCAGCAGCCCGGACAGCAACTATGGCTACACCTTC. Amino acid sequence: CASSPDSNYGYTF.

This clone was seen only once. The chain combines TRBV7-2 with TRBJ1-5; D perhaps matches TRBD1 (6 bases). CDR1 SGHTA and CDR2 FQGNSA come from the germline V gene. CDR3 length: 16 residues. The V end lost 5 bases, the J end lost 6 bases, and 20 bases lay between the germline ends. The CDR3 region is CASSRNRDRGGQPQHF. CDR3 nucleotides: TGTGCCAGCAGCCGAAACCGGGACCGAGGGGGTCAGCCCCAGCATTTT.

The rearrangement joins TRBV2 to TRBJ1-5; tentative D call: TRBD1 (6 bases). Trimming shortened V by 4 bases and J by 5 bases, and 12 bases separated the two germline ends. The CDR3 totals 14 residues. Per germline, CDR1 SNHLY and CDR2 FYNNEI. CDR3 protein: CASSGANRDQPQHF. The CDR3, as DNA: TGTGCCAGCAGTGGAGCGAACAGGGATCAGCCCCAGCATTTT.

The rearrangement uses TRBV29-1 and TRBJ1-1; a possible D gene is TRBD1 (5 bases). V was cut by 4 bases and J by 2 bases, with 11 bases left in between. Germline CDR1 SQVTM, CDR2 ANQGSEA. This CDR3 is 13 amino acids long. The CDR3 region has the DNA TGCAGCGTTGGGAACGGGGGAAACACTGAAGCTTTCTTT. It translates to CSVGNGGNTEAFF.

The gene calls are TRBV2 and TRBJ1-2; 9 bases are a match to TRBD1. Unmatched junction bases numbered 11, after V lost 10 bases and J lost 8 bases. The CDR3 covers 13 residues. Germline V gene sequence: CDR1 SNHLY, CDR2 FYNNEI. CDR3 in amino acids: CATSGQGLGGYTF. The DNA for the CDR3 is TGTGCCACCTCGGGACAGGGCTTAGGAGGCTACACCTTC. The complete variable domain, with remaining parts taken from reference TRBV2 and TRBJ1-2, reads EPEVTQTPSHQVTQMGQEVILRCVPISNHLYFYWYRQILGQKVEFLVSFYNNEISEKSEIFDDQFSVERPDGSNFTLKIRSTKLEDSAMYFCATSGQGLGGYTFGSGTRLTVV.

For the CDR3, the DNA is TGTGCCACCGCGATCCAGGCTCAAAGCTACGAGCAGTACTTC. Its translation: CATAIQAQSYEQYF. The chain employs TRBV27 and TRBJ2-7; D not resolved. The CDR3 runs to 14 residues. Trimming removed 10 bases at V and 3 bases at J, with 19 bases between. CDR1 and CDR2 from the germline V gene are MNHEY and SMNVEV (reference sequence).

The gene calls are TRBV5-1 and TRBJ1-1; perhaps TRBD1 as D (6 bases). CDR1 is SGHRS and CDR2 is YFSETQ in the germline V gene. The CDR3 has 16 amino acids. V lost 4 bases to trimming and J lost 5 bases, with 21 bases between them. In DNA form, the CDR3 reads TGCGCCAGCAGCCGTACGCTGGGGGCGAGGAGGACTGAAGCTTTCTTT. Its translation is CASSRTLGARRTEAFF.

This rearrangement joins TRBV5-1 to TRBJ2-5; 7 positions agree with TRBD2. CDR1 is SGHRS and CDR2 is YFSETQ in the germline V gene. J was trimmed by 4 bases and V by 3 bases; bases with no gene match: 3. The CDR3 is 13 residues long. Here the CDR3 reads CASSWGEGETQYF. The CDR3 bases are TGCGCCAGCAGCTGGGGGGAGGGAGAGACCCAGTACTTC.

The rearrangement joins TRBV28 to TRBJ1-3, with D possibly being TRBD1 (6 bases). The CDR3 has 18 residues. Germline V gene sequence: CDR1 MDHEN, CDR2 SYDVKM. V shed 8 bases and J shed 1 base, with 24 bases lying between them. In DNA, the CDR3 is TGTGCCAGCCGGGGCGGGGGGGCCCCCTTTGGTTCTGGAAACACCATATATTTT. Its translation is CASRGGGAPFGSGNTIYF.